These 5 T cell receptor beta chains originate from one sample sequenced in a study of blood T cell repertoires in COVID-19. Profiling relied on immunoSEQ multiplex PCR, and the TCRdb table lists in-frame clones only, not all of them. The profile shows around 180,000 clones, more than 80% of them singletons. The specimen sequenced was peripheral blood. The receptors shown here come from a human donor in a cohort sampled during active COVID-19.

The chain links TRBV19 to TRBJ2-1, with 8 bases aligning to TRBD2. This CDR3 is built from 16 residues. CDR1 is LNHDA, CDR2 SQIVND, per germline (reference sequence). The V segment lost 4 bases and the J segment 3 bases; nucleotides outside the gene matches: 8. The CDR3 here is CASSTRTSHFYNEQFF. The CDR3 DNA reads as TGTGCCAGTAGTACCCGGACTAGCCACTTCTACAATGAGCAGTTCTTC.

V usage is TRBV11-2 and J usage is TRBJ1-1; possible D gene TRBD1, 5 bases. CDR3 size: 15 residues. V lost 1 base, J lost 1 base, and 10 bases lay in between. The germline CDR1 and CDR2 sequences are SGHAT and FQNNGV. Here the CDR3 reads CASSLGRGRNTEAFF. CDR3 nucleotide sequence: TGTGCCAGCAGCTTAGGTAGGGGCAGGAACACTGAAGCTTTCTTT.

There are a few counts of this clone. This rearrangement joins TRBV10-1 to TRBJ2-7; D unresolved. V was shortened by 8 bases and J by 0 bases, with 5 bases between the two germline ends. The germline CDR1 and CDR2 sequences are WNHNN and SYGVQD (reference sequence). The CDR3 sequence is 11 residues long. The DNA of the CDR3 is TGCGCCAGCTCAAACTCCTACGAGCAGTACTTC. The encoded protein is CASSNSYEQYF.

The V gene is TRBV7-9, the J gene TRBJ1-2; 8 nucleotides match TRBD1. The V and J ends lost 5 bases and 7 bases, in that order; junction bases with no gene match: 9. The CDR3 covers 14 residues. Germline CDR1 reads SEHNR; CDR2 reads FQNEAQ (reference sequence). The CDR3, as DNA: TGTGCCAGCAGCCTTTGGAGGACAGGGCTTGGCTACACCTTC. This codes for CASSLWRTGLGYTF.

In its sample, this clone was seen a few times. The V call is TRBV4-1, the J call TRBJ2-7; weak D call: TRBD1 (5 bases). V gave up 1 base and J gave up 2 bases, with 12 bases separating them. This CDR3 has 15 residues. In germline, CDR1 is MGHRA, CDR2 YSYEKL. In DNA form, the CDR3 reads TGCGCCAGCAGCCAAGGGGGCGGAATTGCCTACGAGCAGTACTTC. Protein sequence: CASSQGGGIAYEQYF.